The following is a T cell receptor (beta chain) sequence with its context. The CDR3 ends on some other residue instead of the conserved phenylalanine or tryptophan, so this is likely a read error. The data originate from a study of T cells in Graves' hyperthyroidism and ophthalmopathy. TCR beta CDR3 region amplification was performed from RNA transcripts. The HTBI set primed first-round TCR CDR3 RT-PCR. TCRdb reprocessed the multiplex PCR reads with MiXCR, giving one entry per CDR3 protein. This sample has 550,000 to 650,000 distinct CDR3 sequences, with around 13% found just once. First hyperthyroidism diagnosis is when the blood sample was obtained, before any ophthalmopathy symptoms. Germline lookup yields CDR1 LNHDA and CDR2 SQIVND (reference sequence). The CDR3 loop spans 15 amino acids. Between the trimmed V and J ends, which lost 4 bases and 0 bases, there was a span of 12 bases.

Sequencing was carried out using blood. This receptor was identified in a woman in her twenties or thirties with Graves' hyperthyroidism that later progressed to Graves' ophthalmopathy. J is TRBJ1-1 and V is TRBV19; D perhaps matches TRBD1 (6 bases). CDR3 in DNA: TGTGCCAGTAGTACAGGGGAAATCTTGAACACTGAAGCTTTCCTT. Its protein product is CASSTGEILNTEAFL.